The clone carrying this T cell receptor (beta chain) has only a few counts. Its matching antigen is unknown. This CDR3 contains 16 residues. The J segment lost 4 bases and the V segment lost 4 bases, leaving 10 bases of the junction unmatched. The germline V gene encodes CDR1 SGHAT and CDR2 FQNNGV. In the PCR, 60 Vbeta and 13 Jbeta primers were used. This table comes from immunoSEQ multiplex PCR, and its TCRdb copy is limited to in-frame clones, with some not included. The sample lists around 53,000 clones, approximately 70% occurring once. This sample is drawn from a study of cytomegalovirus exposure and HLA in healthy donors. Regarding the study as a whole: The study listed 150 to 200 cytomegalovirus-associated TCR beta chains. The majority of TCR sequences were rare, yet some public TCRs appeared in many donors. Some V segments (TRBV6-2 and TRBV6-3 among them) were excluded as indistinguishable.

The sequence was obtained from a man younger than 35 in good health and CMV-seronegative. The material sequenced was PBMCs. The chain uses TRBV11-2 and TRBJ2-1; 7 bases align to TRBD2. DNA for the CDR3: TGTGCCAGCAGCTCAGCAGGAAGGACTAGGTACAATGAGCAGTTCTTC. Amino acid sequence: CASSSAGRTRYNEQFF.